The 21 T cell receptor beta chains given below trace back to one sample, sequenced in a study of OX40 agonist ivuxolimab in advanced cancers. Using immunoSEQ multiplex PCR, the repertoire was profiled, and TCRdb retains in-frame clones only, with some absent. The table has 90,000 to 150,000 clones, roughly nine tenths seen once. The source was CD4+ or CD8+ T cells sorted from blood, collected in a trial of the OX40 agonist ivuxolimab. Receptors were obtained from an adult with an advanced solid tumor such as melanoma, head and neck, liver or kidney cancer.

The chain links TRBV10-1 to TRBJ2-3, with D possibly TRBD2 on 7 matching bases. Trimming left V 7 bases short and J 5 bases short, with 16 bases between. The germline V gene encodes CDR1 WNHNN and CDR2 SYGVQD (reference sequence). The CDR3 is made up of 14 amino acids. In DNA, the CDR3 is TGCGCCAGCACCGACGGGGGGCCAGGAGATACGCAGTATTTT. Amino acids: CASTDGGPGDTQYF.

The chain links TRBV7-2 to TRBJ2-1; D not certain. Germline V CDR1 and CDR2: SGHTA, FQGNSA. The V end lost 4 bases, the J end lost 6 bases, and 16 bases lay between the germline ends. This CDR3 region has 15 residues. The CDR3 nucleotides are TGTGCCAGCAGCTATCACTATGTCGACACCAATGAGCAGTTCTTC. Protein product: CASSYHYVDTNEQFF.

Details on this clone: At the DNA level, this CDR3 is encoded by other sequences in the same sample as well. This sequence joins TRBV19 and TRBJ2-3, with D uncertain. Trimming stripped 1 base from V and 2 bases from J, with 7 bases between. This CDR3 has 14 amino acids. Germline CDR1 is LNHDA and CDR2 is SQIVND (reference sequence). The CDR3 loop is CASSIGANTDTQYF. The CDR3 DNA reads as TGTGCCAGTAGTATAGGCGCCAACACAGATACGCAGTATTTT.

The chain recombines TRBV19 with TRBJ2-7; D unclear. The V and J ends lost 6 bases and 2 bases respectively, with 14 bases between them. Germline V gene sequence: CDR1 LNHDA, CDR2 SQIVND (reference sequence). CDR3 size: 14 residues. The CDR3 coding sequence is TGTGCCAGTAGGTTGGATGGCGGTCCCTACGAGCAGTACTTC. Translating it yields CASRLDGGPYEQYF.

V gene TRBV11-3 combines with J gene TRBJ2-3; 12 bases map to TRBD2. CDR3 length: 16 amino acids. V lost 5 bases, J lost 2 bases, and 5 bases stayed unmatched. Germline CDR1 and CDR2: SGHNT and YENEEA. The DNA for the CDR3 is TGTGCCAGCAGCCCCGGACTAGCGGGGATCACAGATACGCAGTATTTT. The encoded protein is CASSPGLAGITDTQYF.

The J gene is TRBJ2-7, the V gene TRBV5-1; D is undetermined. The germline gives CDR1 SGHRS, CDR2 YFSETQ. Trimming shortened V by 0 bases and J by 0 bases, and 7 bases separated the two germline ends. CDR3 length equals 14 residues. CDR3 DNA sequence: TGCGCCAGCAGCTTGGTGTCTAACTCCTACGAGCAGTACTTC. Protein: CASSLVSNSYEQYF.

The chain carries TRBV6-5 and TRBJ2-2; D may be TRBD1 or TRBD2 (5 bases each). CDR1 is MNHEY and CDR2 is SVGAGI in the germline V gene. The germline V and J ends were trimmed by 8 bases and 4 bases, with 11 bases remaining between them. The CDR3 is 13 amino acids. The CDR3 region has the DNA TGTGCCAGCCAGGGACGGCTCACCGGGGAGCTGTTTTTT. Amino acids: CASQGRLTGELFF.

Only a few counts were recorded for this clone. Other DNA sequences in the sample encode the same CDR3. CDR3: CASSPPSLYEQYF. CDR3 in DNA: TGTGCCAGCTCACCACCCAGCCTTTACGAGCAGTACTTC. The chain joins TRBV18 to TRBJ2-7; D is ambiguous. The germline CDR1 and CDR2 sequences are KGHSH and LQKENI. This CDR3 spans 13 amino acids. Trimming cost V 0 bases and J 4 bases, with 7 bases left between them.

The CDR3 bases are TGTGCCATCACCCAGGGGGCCGGGGAGCTGTTTTTT. Protein: CAITQGAGELFF. The J gene is TRBJ2-2, the V gene TRBV10-3; 7 nucleotides agree with TRBD1. With 7 bases clipped from V and 6 bases from J, the junction kept 2 bases outside the gene matches. The germline gives CDR1 ENHRY, CDR2 SYGVKD. The CDR3 has 12 amino acids.

The rearrangement uses TRBV19 and TRBJ2-5; no clear D. V was cut by 5 bases and J by 0 bases, with 7 bases left in between. The CDR3 runs to 13 residues. From germline, CDR1 is LNHDA and CDR2 SQIVND (reference sequence). The CDR3 coding sequence is TGTGCCAGTAGTCCCACTAACCAAGAGACCCAGTACTTC. Translation: CASSPTNQETQYF.

The rearrangement uses TRBV28 and TRBJ1-5; D uncertain. CDR1 and CDR2 (germline): MDHEN, SYDVKM. This CDR3 is built from 12 residues. With 3 bases removed from V and 4 bases from J, the gap between germline ends came to 4 bases. The CDR3: CASSFLNQPQHF. In DNA, the CDR3 is TGTGCCAGCAGTTTTTTGAATCAGCCCCAGCATTTT. The full variable domain, with the rest looked up from reference TRBV28 and TRBJ1-5, is DVKVTQSSRYLVKRTGEKVFLECVQDMDHENMFWYRQDPGLGLRLIYFSYDVKMKEKGDIPEGYSVSREKKERFSLILESASTNQTSMYLCASSFLNQPQHFGDGTRLSIL.

This clone came up once. The chain uses TRBV28 and TRBJ1-1; D not resolved. The CDR3 is 12 amino acids. Looked up from germline, CDR1 is MDHEN and CDR2 is SYDVKM. The V end was cut by 3 bases, the J end by 7 bases, with 9 bases between. The DNA for the CDR3 is TGTGCCAGCAGTTTTTTTAAGGGTGAAGCTTTCTTT. Translated, it gives CASSFFKGEAFF.

The chain is built from TRBV4-2 and TRBJ1-6; D is perhaps TRBD1 (6 bases). The V end lost 0 bases, the J end lost 6 bases, and 12 bases lay between the germline ends. Germline loops: CDR1 LGHNA, CDR2 YNFKEQ. This CDR3 contains 16 residues. CDR3 coding DNA: TGTGCCAGCAGCCAAGAGTGGAGGACAGTTAATTCACCCCTCCACTTT. It specifies CASSQEWRTVNSPLHF.

This chain connects TRBV6-1 to TRBJ1-4, with D hard to call. The CDR3 totals 13 residues. The ends were cut back, 5 bases at V and 11 bases at J, with 15 bases in the middle. In germline, CDR1 is MNHNS, CDR2 SASEGT. This chain's CDR3 is CASSPRTHGKLFF. The DNA of the CDR3 is TGTGCCAGCAGTCCACGGACTCATGGGAAACTGTTTTTT.

The chain is built from TRBV9 and TRBJ1-5; D call uncertain. The CDR3 totals 13 residues. Trimming removed 0 bases at V and 4 bases at J, with 5 bases between. The germline V gene encodes CDR1 SGDLS and CDR2 YYNGEE. CDR3 sequence (DNA): TGTGCCAGCAGCGTAGCGGAGAATCAGCCCCAGCATTTT. Amino acid sequence: CASSVAENQPQHF.

The chain has TRBV2 and TRBJ2-4; 12 nucleotides line up with TRBD2. The J segment lost 0 bases and the V segment lost 6 bases, leaving 12 bases of the junction unmatched. The CDR3 is made up of 19 amino acids. CDR1 is SNHLY and CDR2 is FYNNEI in the germline V gene. CDR3 sequence reads: CASSFGLAGLSVAKNIQYF. For the CDR3, the DNA is TGTGCCAGCAGCTTCGGACTAGCGGGGCTTTCTGTAGCCAAAAACATTCAGTACTTC.

The DNA for the CDR3 is TGTGCCAGCAGCCGAGCGGGGGGGCCAGAGACCCAGTACTTC. Protein: CASSRAGGPETQYF. The chain combines TRBV4-2 with TRBJ2-5; TRBD2 matches at 10 bases. The CDR3 sequence is 14 residues long. V shed 4 bases, J shed 4 bases, and the junction held 3 bases outside the gene matches. CDR1 is LGHNA and CDR2 is YNFKEQ in the germline V gene.

The chain couples TRBV7-9 to TRBJ2-5; D is unclear. The CDR3 length is 13 residues. CDR1 SEHNR and CDR2 FQNEAQ come from the germline V gene (reference sequence). V was shortened by 1 base and J by 3 bases, with 6 bases between the two germline ends. For the CDR3, the DNA is TGTGCCAGCAGCTTAGATACCAAAGAGACCCAGTACTTC. This translates into CASSLDTKETQYF.

The J gene is TRBJ1-1, the V gene TRBV11-3, with D possibly being TRBD1 (5 bases). The ends were cut back, 5 bases at V and 11 bases at J, with 18 bases in the middle. The germline V gene encodes CDR1 SGHNT and CDR2 YENEEA. The CDR3 contains 13 residues. The chain's CDR3 is CASSRGYIIMAFF. The CDR3 coding sequence is TGTGCCAGCAGCCGGGGCTATATTATCATGGCTTTCTTT.

This chain joins TRBV4-3 and TRBJ1-5; 9 bases fit TRBD1. Germline values: CDR1 LGHNA, CDR2 YSLEER. Trimming cost V 0 bases and J 7 bases; bases outside gene matches: 4. The CDR3 is made up of 15 amino acids. CDR3 coding DNA: TGCGCCAGCAGCCAAGACACAGGGGGCGGACAGCCCCAGCATTTT. It codes for CASSQDTGGGQPQHF.

This clone has a single count. This sequence joins TRBV29-1 and TRBJ2-3, with D possibly matching TRBD2 (5 bases). The V gene lost 1 base and the J gene lost 5 bases, with 10 bases spanning the gap. This CDR3 region has 13 residues. Looked up from germline, CDR1 is SQVTM and CDR2 is ANQGSEA. Written as DNA, the CDR3 is TGCAGCGTTGAAGTAGGCGGGCAAGATACGCAGTATTTT. Translated: CSVEVGGQDTQYF.